What follows describes a single TCR beta chain. Its cognate antigen has yet to be identified. No much larger clone exists at a distance of one base, and base qualities are not known. Receptor libraries were prepared by RT-PCR. Sequencing relied on an Illumina HiSeq 2500. TCRdb cleaned the public reads at Q25 with fastp, built clones with MiXCR and kept in-frame beta chains. Entries are consolidated by CDR3 protein sequence, retaining the most common genes and DNA. The sample contains about 530,000 distinct CDR3 sequences, 12% of them found a single time. The ten most abundant clones make up around 9.6% of the sample. These data originate in a study of response to subunit inactivated influenza vaccine (dated by TCRdb to 2017 to 2018). Regarding the study in general: To follow how T cells responded to a trivalent subunit inactivated influenza vaccine, the researchers relied on deep quantitative profiling of the T cell receptor repertoire.

The paper as a whole reports these results and caveats: The authors proposed that each seasonal influenza vaccination may bring in only a limited number of new T cells.

The sequence was collected from a man aged 50 or older who received an inactivated influenza vaccine. Donor details come from another sample of the same person, matched by shared clones. Sequences were derived from PBMCs from blood, sampled on the day of vaccination.

The CDR3 reads CASSFNPDTQYF. The nucleotide sequence is given as TGTGCCAGCAGTTTCAATCCAGATACGCAGTATTTT. Here the chain combines TRBV12-3 or TRBV12-4 and TRBJ2-3, with the D gene call left open. The cysteine opens and the phenylalanine closes a CDR3 of 12 amino acids. Just the 36-base CDR3 DNA is kept, in frame starting at base 1. V and J are truncated by 3 bases and 4 bases respectively, leaving an intervening sequence of 5 bases.